Listed here are 8 T cell receptor beta chains from one sample, sequenced in a study of cytomegalovirus exposure and HLA in healthy donors. PCR used 60 Vbeta primers and 13 Jbeta primers. Produced via immunoSEQ multiplex PCR; TCRdb's table is partial and in-frame only. Here the sample spans approximately 170,000 clones, about 85% being singletons. The specimen was PBMCs. These receptors were obtained from a man aged 45-65 years in good health and CMV-seropositive.

This chain links TRBV15 with TRBJ2-3, with D unresolved. The CDR3 is made up of 19 amino acids. Germline CDR1 LNHNV, CDR2 YYDKDF (reference sequence). The V and J ends lost 0 bases and 2 bases respectively, with 21 bases between them. The CDR3 DNA sequence: TGTGCCACCAGCAGAGATCTGGTCGTCCGAACAGATACCACAGATACGCAGTATTTT. It yields the protein CATSRDLVVRTDTTDTQYF.

This clone was found a few times. The CDR3, as DNA: TGTGCCAGCAGTTACGTCCTAGCGGGCTCCTACGAGCAGTACTTC. Protein sequence: CASSYVLAGSYEQYF. This chain connects TRBV6-6 to TRBJ2-7; 8 nucleotides match TRBD2. V shed 2 bases, J shed 0 bases, and the junction held 3 bases outside the gene matches. This CDR3 comprises 15 residues. CDR1 is MNHNY and CDR2 is SVGAGI in the germline V gene (reference sequence).

The chain has TRBV5-4 and TRBJ1-2, with 10 nucleotides matching TRBD1. The length of the CDR3 is 14 residues. The germline CDR1 and CDR2 sequences are SGHNT and YYREEE (reference sequence). After removal of 4 bases from V and 4 bases from J, the junction contained 4 bases not matched to a gene. In DNA form, the CDR3 reads TGTGCCAGCAGCCGGGACAGGGGCCTCTATGGCTACACCTTC. It yields the protein CASSRDRGLYGYTF.

In this sample, this clone turned up once. The genes are TRBV6-5 and TRBJ2-7, with a possible D match to TRBD2 (6 bases). CDR3 length equals 13 residues. Germline V gene sequence: CDR1 MNHEY, CDR2 SVGAGI. V was shortened by 0 bases and J by 5 bases, with 8 bases between the two germline ends. The CDR3 DNA reads as TGTGCCAGCAGTTACTCTGGGGGGAACGAGCAGTACTTC. Translating gives CASSYSGGNEQYF.

The V gene is TRBV5-1, the J gene TRBJ2-7, with 9 bases matching TRBD1. The germline CDR1 and CDR2 sequences are SGHRS and YFSETQ. The CDR3 is made up of 15 amino acids. The V segment lost 5 bases and the J segment 1 base; nucleotides outside the gene matches: 7. The CDR3 region is CASRTGQGLSYEQYF. The CDR3 coding sequence is TGCGCCAGCAGGACCGGACAGGGGTTGTCCTACGAGCAGTACTTC.

The DNA for the CDR3 is TGCGCCAGCAGCCAAGATCTTGCGGGTCCCTTCACAGATACGCAGTATTTT. It yields the protein CASSQDLAGPFTDTQYF. The chain couples TRBV4-1 to TRBJ2-3; perhaps TRBD2 as D (5 bases). The CDR3 spans 17 residues. CDR1 and CDR2 (germline): MGHRA, YSYEKL. V was shortened by 0 bases and J by 2 bases, with 15 bases between the two germline ends.

V is TRBV18 and J is TRBJ2-1, with a weak D call TRBD2 (6 bases). CDR3 length: 17 amino acids. Per germline, CDR1 KGHSH and CDR2 LQKENI. V lost 1 base to trimming and J lost 6 bases, with 19 bases between them. This chain's CDR3 is CASSPQGMLVTSNEQFF. Here the CDR3 DNA reads TGTGCCAGCTCACCACAAGGCATGTTGGTGACTAGCAATGAGCAGTTCTTC.

The chain carries TRBV27 and TRBJ2-7; TRBD2 matches 10 bases. Germline lookup yields CDR1 MNHEY and CDR2 SMNVEV (reference sequence). Trimming cost V 7 bases and J 7 bases; bases outside gene matches: 13. The length of the CDR3 is 15 residues. The CDR3 region is CASNPASGSAGEQYF. DNA for the CDR3: TGTGCCAGCAACCCCGCTAGCGGGAGTGCGGGGGAGCAGTACTTC.